These 3 T cell receptor beta chains came from one sample sequenced in a study of T cell responses to AZD1222 COVID-19 vaccine. Produced via immunoSEQ multiplex PCR; TCRdb's table is partial and in-frame only. This sample has some 89,000 clones, with around 89% found just once. The sample was peripheral blood, taken on day 0 of MenACWY control vaccination. These receptors originate from an adult in good health.

This clone occurred once. V gene TRBV5-1 combines with J gene TRBJ2-7, with D tentatively TRBD2 (5 bases). The germline V gene has CDR1 SGHRS and CDR2 YFSETQ. The CDR3 extends over 14 amino acids. V lost 2 bases, J lost 0 bases, and 9 bases lay in between. The CDR3 reads CASSLAVSSYEQYF. The CDR3 coding sequence is TGCGCCAGCAGCTTAGCGGTGAGCTCCTACGAGCAGTACTTC.

This clone was seen once. This chain joins TRBV5-4 and TRBJ1-4; weak D call: TRBD1 (5 bases). V lost 1 base and J 8 bases, leaving 12 bases between the germline ends. From germline, CDR1 is SGHNT and CDR2 YYREEE (reference sequence). The CDR3 spans 14 residues. In DNA, the CDR3 is TGTGCCAGCAGCTTGCGGCAGGGAGAAGAAAAACTGTTTTTT. Amino acid sequence: CASSLRQGEEKLFF. Complete variable domain (other parts from reference TRBV5-4 and TRBJ1-4): ETGVTQSPTHLIKTRGQQVTLRCSSQSGHNTVSWYQQALGQGPQFIFQYYREEENGRGNFPPRFSGLQFPNYSSELNVNALELDDSALYLCASSLRQGEEKLFFGSGTQLSVL.

The chain has TRBV20-1 and TRBJ2-7; D is tentatively TRBD1 or TRBD2 (5 bases each). The CDR3 totals 13 residues. V shed 3 bases and J shed 5 bases, with 14 bases lying between them. CDR1 is DFQATT, CDR2 SNEGSKA, per germline (reference sequence). The CDR3 loop reads CSASWDPPNEQYF. The CDR3 DNA follows: TGCAGTGCTAGTTGGGACCCACCTAACGAGCAGTACTTC.